This TCR beta chain was documented in a study of CD8 T cells in Susac syndrome. About the research overall: When blood was drawn, patients with Susac syndrome were on intravenous immunoglobulin alone, on corticosteroids, or therapy-naive.

Random hexamers served to reverse transcribe roughly 0.45 to 1 ug RNA. TCRdb reanalysed the immunoSEQ multiplex PCR reads using MiXCR and keeps one entry per CDR3 protein. This table has 70,000 to 95,000 distinct CDR3 sequences, 90% to 95% appearing once. V dropped 3 bases and J dropped 1; count of bases not matched to a gene: 11. The CDR3 spans 19 residues. Germline CDR1 PRHDT, CDR2 FYEKMQ (reference sequence). The sequenced material came from CD8+ T cells from PBMCs. The chain links TRBV13 to TRBJ2-4, with TRBD2 matching over 11 bases. The source is a human donor with Susac syndrome. In DNA, the CDR3 is TGTGCCAGCAGCTTTTGGGCTAGCGGGGGGACCGAGGCCAAAAACATTCAGTACTTC. Protein sequence: CASSFWASGGTEAKNIQYF. Full variable domain (rest looked up from reference TRBV13 and TRBJ2-4): AAGVIQSPRHLIKEKRETATLKCYPIPRHDTVYWYQQGPGQDPQFLISFYEKMQSDKGSIPDRFSAQQFSDYHSELNMSSLELGDSALYFCASSFWASGGTEAKNIQYFGAGTRLSVL.